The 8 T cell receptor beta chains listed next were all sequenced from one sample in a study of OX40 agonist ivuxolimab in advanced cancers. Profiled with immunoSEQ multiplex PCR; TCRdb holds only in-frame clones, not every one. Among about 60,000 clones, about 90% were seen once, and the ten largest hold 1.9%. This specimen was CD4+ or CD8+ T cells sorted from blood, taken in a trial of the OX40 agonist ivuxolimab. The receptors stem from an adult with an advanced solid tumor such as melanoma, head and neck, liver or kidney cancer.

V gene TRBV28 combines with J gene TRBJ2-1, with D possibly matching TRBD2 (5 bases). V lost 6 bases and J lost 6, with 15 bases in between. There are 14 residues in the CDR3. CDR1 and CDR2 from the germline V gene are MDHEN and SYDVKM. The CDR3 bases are TGTGCCAGCAGGACCCGTGCGGGCCCCAATGAGCAGTTCTTC. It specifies CASRTRAGPNEQFF.

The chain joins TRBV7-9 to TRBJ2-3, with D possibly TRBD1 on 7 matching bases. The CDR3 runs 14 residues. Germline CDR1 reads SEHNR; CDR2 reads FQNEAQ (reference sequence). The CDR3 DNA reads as TGTGCGGCAGGGGGGCCCGTAAGCACAGATACGCAGTATTTT. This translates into CAAGGPVSTDTQYF.

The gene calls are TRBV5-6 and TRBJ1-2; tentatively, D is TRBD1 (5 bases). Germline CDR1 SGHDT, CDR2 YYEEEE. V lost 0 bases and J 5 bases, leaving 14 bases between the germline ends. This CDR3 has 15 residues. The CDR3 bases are TGTGCCAGCAGCTTGGGAGGCCAGGGCCTTTATGGCTACACCTTC. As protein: CASSLGGQGLYGYTF.

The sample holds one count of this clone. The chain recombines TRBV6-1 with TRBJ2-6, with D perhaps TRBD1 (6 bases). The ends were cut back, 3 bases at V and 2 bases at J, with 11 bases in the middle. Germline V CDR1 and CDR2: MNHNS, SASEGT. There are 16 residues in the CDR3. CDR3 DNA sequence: TGTGCCAGCAGTGATGCAAACAGGGCTGGGGCCAACGTCCTGACTTTC. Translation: CASSDANRAGANVLTF.

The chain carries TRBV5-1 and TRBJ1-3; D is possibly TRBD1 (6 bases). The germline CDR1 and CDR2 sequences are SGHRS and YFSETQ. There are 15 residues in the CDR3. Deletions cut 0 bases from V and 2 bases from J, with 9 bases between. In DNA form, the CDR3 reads TGCGCCAGCAGCTTGGACCCAGGGGCTGGAAACACCATATATTTT. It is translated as CASSLDPGAGNTIYF.

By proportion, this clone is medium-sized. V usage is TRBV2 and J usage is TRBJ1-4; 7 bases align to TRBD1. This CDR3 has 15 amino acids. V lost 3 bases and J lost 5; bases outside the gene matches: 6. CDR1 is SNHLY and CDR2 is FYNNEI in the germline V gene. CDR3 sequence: CASSDEQGWNEKLFF. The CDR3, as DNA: TGTGCCAGCAGTGATGAACAGGGGTGGAATGAAAAACTGTTTTTT.

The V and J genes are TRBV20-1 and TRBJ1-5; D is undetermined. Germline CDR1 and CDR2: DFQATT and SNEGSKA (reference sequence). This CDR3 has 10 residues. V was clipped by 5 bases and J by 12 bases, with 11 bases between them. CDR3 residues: CSAQSEVQHF. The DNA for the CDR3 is TGCAGTGCTCAATCGGAGGTCCAGCATTTT.

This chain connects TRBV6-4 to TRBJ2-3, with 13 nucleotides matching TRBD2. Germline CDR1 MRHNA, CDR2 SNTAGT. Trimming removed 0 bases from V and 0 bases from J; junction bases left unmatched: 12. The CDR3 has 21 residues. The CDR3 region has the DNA TGTGCCAGCAGTGACTCGACCGGACTAGCGGGGGTGATCACTAGCACAGATACGCAGTATTTT. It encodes CASSDSTGLAGVITSTDTQYF.